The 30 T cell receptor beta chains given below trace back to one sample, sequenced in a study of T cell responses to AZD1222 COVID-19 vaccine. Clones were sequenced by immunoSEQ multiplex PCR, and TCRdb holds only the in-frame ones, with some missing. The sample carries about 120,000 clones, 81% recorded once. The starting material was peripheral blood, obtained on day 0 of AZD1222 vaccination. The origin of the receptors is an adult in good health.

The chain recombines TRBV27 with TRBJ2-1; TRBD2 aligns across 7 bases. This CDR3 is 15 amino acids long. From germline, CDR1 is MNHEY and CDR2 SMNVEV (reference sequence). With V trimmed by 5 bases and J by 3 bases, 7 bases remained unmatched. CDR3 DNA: TGTGCCAGCAGTCCCGGGACTAAATTCTACAATGAGCAGTTCTTC. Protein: CASSPGTKFYNEQFF.

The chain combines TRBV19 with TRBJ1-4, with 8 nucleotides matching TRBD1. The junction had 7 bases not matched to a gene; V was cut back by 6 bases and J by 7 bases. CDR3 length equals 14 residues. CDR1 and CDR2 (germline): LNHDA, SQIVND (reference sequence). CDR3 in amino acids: CASRETGGVEKLFF. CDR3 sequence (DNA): TGTGCCAGTAGGGAAACAGGGGGAGTTGAAAAACTGTTTTTT.

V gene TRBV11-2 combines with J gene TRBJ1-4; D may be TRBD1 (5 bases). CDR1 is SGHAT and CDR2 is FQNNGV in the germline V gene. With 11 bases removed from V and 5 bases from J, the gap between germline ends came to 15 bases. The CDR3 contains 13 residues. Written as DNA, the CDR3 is TGTGCCTCCAGGCGGGGGTTAAATGAAAAACTGTTTTTT. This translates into CASRRGLNEKLFF.

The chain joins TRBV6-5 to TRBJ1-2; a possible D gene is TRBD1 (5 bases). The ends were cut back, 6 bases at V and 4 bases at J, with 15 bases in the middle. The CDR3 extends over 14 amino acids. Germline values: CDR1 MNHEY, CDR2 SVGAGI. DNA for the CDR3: TGTGCCAGCAGATTTAACCTCGGGACCTATGGCTACACCTTC. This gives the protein CASRFNLGTYGYTF.

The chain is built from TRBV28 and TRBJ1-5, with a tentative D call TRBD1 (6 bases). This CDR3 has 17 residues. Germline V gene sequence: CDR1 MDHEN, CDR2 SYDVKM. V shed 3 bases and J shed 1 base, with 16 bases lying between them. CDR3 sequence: CASSFERGGGSNQPQHF. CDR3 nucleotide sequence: TGTGCCAGCAGTTTTGAAAGGGGGGGTGGGAGCAATCAGCCCCAGCATTTT.

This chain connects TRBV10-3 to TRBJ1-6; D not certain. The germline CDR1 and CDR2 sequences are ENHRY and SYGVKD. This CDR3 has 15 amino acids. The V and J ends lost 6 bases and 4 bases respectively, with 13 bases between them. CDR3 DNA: TGTGCCATCAGGCCAGACGAGGGTTATAATTCACCCCTCCACTTT. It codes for CAIRPDEGYNSPLHF.

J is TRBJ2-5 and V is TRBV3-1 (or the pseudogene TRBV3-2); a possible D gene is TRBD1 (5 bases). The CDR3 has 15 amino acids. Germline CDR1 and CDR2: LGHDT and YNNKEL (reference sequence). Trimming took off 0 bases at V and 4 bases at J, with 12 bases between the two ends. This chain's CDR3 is CASSQDVKGRETQYF. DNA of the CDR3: TGTGCCAGCAGCCAAGATGTGAAGGGGCGAGAGACCCAGTACTTC.

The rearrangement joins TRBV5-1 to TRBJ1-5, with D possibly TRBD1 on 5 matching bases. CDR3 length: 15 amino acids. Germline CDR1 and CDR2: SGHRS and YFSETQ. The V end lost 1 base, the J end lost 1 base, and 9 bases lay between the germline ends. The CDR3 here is CASSLFPGSNQPQHF. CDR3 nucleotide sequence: TGCGCCAGCAGCTTGTTCCCAGGGAGCAATCAGCCCCAGCATTTT.

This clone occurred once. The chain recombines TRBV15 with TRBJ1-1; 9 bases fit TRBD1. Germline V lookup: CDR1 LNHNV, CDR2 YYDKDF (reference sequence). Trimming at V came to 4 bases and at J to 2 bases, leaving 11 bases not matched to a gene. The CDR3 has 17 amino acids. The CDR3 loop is CATSTLPGQGGNTEAFF. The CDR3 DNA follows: TGTGCCACCAGCACATTGCCGGGACAGGGAGGAAACACTGAAGCTTTCTTT.

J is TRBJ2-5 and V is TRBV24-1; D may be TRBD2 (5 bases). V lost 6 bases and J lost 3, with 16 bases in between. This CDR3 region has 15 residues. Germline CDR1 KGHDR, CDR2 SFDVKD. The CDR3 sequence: CATSPRGSQKETQYF. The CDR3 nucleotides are TGTGCCACCAGTCCCCGGGGAAGCCAAAAAGAGACCCAGTACTTC.

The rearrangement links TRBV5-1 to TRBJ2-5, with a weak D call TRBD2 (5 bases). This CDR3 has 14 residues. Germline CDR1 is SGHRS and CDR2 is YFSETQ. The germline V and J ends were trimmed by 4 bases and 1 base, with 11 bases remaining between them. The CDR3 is CASSPIASQETQYF. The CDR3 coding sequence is TGCGCCAGCAGCCCGATAGCGTCCCAAGAGACCCAGTACTTC.

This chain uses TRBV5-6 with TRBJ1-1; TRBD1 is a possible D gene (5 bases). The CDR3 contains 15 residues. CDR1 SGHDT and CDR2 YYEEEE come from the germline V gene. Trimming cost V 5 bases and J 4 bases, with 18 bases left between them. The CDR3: CASSRSGVGGTEAFF. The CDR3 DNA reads TGTGCCAGCAGTCGATCGGGGGTTGGGGGCACTGAAGCTTTCTTT.

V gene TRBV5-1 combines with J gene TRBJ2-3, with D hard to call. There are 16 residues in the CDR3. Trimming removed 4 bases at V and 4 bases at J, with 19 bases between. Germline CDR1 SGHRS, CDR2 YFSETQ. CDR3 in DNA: TGCGCCAGCAGCCAATCACGCGTGGGAAACGCAGATACGCAGTATTTT. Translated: CASSQSRVGNADTQYF.

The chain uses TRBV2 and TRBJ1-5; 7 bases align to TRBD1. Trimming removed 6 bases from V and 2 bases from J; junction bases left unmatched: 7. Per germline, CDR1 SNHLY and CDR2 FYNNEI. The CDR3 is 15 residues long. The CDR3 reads CASRDRASGNQPQHF. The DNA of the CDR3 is TGTGCCAGCAGAGACAGGGCCAGTGGCAATCAGCCCCAGCATTTT.

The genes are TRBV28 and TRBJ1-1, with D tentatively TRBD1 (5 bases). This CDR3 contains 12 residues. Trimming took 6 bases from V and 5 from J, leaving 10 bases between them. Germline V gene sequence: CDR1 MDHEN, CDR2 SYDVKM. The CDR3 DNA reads TGTGCCAGCAGCCCCGACAGAACTGAAGCTTTCTTT. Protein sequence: CASSPDRTEAFF.

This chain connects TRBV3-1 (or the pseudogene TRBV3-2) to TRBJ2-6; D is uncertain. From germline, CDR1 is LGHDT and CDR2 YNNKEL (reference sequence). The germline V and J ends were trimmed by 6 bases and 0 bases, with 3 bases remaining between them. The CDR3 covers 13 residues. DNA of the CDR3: TGTGCCAGCAGGGTCTCTGGGGCCAACGTCCTGACTTTC. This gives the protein CASRVSGANVLTF.

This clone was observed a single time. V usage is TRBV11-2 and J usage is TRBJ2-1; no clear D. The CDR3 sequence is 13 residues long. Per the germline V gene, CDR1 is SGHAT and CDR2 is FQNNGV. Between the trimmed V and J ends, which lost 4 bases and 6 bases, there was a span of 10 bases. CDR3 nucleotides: TGTGCCAGCAGCTGGTCCTCACTCAATGAGCAGTTCTTC. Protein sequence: CASSWSSLNEQFF.

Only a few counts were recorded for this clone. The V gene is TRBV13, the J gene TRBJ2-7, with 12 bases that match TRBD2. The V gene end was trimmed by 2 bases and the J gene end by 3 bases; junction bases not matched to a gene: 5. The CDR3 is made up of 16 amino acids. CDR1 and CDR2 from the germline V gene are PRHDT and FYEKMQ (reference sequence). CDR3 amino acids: CASSLRQLAGGYEQYF. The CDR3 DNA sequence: TGTGCCAGCAGCTTACGACAACTAGCGGGAGGCTACGAGCAGTACTTC.

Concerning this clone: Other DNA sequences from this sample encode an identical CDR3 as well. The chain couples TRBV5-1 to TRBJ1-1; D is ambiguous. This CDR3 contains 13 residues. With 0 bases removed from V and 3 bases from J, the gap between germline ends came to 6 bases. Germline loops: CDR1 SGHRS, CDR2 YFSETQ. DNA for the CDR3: TGCGCCAGCAGCTTGGCTGGATACACTGAAGCTTTCTTT. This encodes CASSLAGYTEAFF.

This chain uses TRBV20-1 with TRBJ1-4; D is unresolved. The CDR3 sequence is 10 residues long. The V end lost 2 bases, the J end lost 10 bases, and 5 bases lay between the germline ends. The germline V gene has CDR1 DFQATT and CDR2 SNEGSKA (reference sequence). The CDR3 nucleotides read TGCAGTGCTAGACACGGAAAACTGTTTTTT. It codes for CSARHGKLFF.

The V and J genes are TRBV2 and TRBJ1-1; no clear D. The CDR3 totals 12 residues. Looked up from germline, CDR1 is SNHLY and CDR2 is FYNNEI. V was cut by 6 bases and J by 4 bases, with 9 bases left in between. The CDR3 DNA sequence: TGTGCCAGCAGGCGGCGGATCACTGAAGCTTTCTTT. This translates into CASRRRITEAFF.

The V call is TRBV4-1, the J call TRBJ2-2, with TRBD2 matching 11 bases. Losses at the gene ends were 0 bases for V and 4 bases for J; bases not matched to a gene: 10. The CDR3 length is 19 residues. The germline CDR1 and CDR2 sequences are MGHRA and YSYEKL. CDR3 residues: CASSQDRGTSGRSTGELFF. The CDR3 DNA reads TGCGCCAGCAGCCAAGATCGGGGAACTAGCGGGAGATCCACCGGGGAGCTGTTTTTT.

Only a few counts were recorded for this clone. CDR3 region: CASSLGVFNEQFF. CDR3 nucleotides: TGTGCCAGCAGTTTAGGGGTTTTTAATGAGCAGTTCTTC. The rearrangement links TRBV12-3 or TRBV12-4 to TRBJ2-1, with D unclear. Trimming shortened V by 1 base and J by 7 bases, and 8 bases separated the two germline ends. The CDR3 is made up of 13 amino acids.

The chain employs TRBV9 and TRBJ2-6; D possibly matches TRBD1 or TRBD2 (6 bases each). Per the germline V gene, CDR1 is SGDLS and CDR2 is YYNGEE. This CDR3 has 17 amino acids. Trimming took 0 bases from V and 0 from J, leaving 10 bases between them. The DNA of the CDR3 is TGTGCCAGCAGCGTAGTCCCGGGGGCCTCTGGGGCCAACGTCCTGACTTTC. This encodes CASSVVPGASGANVLTF.

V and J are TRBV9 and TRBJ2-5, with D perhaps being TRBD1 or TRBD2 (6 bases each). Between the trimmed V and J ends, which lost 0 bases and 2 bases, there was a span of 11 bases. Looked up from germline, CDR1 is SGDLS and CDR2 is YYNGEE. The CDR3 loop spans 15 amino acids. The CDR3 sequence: CASSVVGGHQETQYF. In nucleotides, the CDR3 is TGTGCCAGCAGCGTAGTGGGGGGCCATCAAGAGACCCAGTACTTC.

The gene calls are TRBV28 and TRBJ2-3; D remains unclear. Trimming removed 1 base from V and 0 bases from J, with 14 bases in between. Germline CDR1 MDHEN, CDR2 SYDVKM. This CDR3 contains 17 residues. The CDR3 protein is CASSLFGAITSTDTQYF. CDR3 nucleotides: TGTGCCAGCAGTTTATTCGGAGCGATTACTAGCACAGATACGCAGTATTTT. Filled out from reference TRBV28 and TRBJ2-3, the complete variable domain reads DVKVTQSSRYLVKRTGEKVFLECVQDMDHENMFWYRQDPGLGLRLIYFSYDVKMKEKGDIPEGYSVSREKKERFSLILESASTNQTSMYLCASSLFGAITSTDTQYFGPGTRLTVL.

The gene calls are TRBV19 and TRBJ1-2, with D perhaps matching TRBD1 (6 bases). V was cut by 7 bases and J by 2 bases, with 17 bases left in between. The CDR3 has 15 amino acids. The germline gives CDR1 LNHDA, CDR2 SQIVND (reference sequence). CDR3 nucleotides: TGTGCCAGTACCTCCGGGGGCCAATTGAACTATGGCTACACCTTC. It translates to CASTSGGQLNYGYTF. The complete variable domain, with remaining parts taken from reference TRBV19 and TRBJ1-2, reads DGGITQSPKYLFRKEGQNVTLSCEQNLNHDAMYWYRQDPGQGLRLIYYSQIVNDFQKGDIAEGYSVSREKKESFPLTVTSAQKNPTAFYLCASTSGGQLNYGYTFGSGTRLTVV.

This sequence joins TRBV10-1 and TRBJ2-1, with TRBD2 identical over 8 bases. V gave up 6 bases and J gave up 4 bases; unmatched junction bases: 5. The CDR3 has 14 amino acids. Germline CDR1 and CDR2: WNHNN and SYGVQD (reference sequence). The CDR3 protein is CASRVAGPYNEQFF. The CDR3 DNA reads TGCGCCAGCAGAGTAGCGGGGCCGTACAATGAGCAGTTCTTC.

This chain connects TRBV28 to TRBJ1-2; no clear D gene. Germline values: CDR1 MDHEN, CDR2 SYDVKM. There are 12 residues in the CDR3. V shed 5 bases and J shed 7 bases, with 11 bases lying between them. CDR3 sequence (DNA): TGTGCCAGCAGTGCATACAAGCCTGGCTACACCTTC. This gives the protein CASSAYKPGYTF.

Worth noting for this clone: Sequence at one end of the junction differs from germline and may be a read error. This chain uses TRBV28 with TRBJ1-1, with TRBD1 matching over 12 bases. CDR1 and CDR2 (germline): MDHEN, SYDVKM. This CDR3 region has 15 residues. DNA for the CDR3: TGTGCCAGCAGAGGTCCGGGACAGGGGGCAACTCTCTCTGTCTTT. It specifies CASRGPGQGATLSVF.